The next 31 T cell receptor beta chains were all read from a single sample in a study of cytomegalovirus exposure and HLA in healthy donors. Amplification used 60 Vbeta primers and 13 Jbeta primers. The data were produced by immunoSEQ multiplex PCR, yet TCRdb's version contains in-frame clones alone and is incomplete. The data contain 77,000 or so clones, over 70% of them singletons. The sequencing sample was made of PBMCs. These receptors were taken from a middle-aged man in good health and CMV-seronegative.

For the CDR3, the DNA is TGTGCCAGCAGCCTTCAGGAACAGGGTACCTACGAGCAGTACTTC. Translating it yields CASSLQEQGTYEQYF. V usage is TRBV11-2 and J usage is TRBJ2-5, with D perhaps TRBD1 (6 bases). The J call may be mistaken, given a closer DNA end match to TRBJ2-7. This CDR3 is built from 15 residues. Germline-derived CDR1 and CDR2 are SGHAT and FQNNGV.

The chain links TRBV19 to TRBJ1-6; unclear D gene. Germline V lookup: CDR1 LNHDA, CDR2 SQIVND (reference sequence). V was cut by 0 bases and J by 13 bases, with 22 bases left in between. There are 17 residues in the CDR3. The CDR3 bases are TGTGCCAGTAGTATAGATCAAGGCGGAACCGTTGCTCGGCCCCTCCACTTT. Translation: CASSIDQGGTVARPLHF.

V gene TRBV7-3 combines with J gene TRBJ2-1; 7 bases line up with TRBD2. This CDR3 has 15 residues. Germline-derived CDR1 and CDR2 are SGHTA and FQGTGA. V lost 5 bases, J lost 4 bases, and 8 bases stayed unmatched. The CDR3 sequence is CASSPTSAYYNEQFF. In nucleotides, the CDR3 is TGTGCCAGCAGCCCAACTAGCGCTTATTACAATGAGCAGTTCTTC.

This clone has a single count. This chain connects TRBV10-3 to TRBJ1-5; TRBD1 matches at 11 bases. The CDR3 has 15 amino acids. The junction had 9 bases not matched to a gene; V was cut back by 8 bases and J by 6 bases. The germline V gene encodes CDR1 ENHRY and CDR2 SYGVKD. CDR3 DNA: TGTGCCATCGGCTCCGGGACAGGGGGACGTCAGCCCCAGCATTTT. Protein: CAIGSGTGGRQPQHF.

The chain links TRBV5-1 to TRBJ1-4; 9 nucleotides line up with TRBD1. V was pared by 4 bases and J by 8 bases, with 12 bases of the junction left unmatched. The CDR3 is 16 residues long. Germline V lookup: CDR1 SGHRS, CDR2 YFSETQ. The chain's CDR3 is CASSARGTGRGEKLFF. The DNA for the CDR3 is TGCGCCAGCAGCGCAAGGGGGACAGGGCGAGGCGAAAAACTGTTTTTT.

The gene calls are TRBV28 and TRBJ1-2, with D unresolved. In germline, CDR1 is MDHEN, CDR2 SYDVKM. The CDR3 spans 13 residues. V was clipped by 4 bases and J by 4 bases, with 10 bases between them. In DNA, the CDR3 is TGTGCCAGCAGTTCCCGGAGGAGCTATGGCTACACCTTC. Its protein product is CASSSRRSYGYTF.

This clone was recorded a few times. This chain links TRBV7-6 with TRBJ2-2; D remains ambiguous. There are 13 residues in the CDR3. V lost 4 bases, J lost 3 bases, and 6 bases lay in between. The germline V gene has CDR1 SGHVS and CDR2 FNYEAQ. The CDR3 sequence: CASSYPDTGELFF. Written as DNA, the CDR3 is TGTGCCAGCAGCTATCCCGACACCGGGGAGCTGTTTTTT.

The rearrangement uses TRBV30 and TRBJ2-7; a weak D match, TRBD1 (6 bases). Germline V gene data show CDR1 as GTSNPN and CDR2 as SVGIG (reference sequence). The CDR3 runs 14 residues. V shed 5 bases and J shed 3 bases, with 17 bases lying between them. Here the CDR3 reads CAWGTGTTHYEQYF. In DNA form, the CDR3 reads TGTGCCTGGGGAACCGGGACAACCCACTACGAGCAGTACTTC.

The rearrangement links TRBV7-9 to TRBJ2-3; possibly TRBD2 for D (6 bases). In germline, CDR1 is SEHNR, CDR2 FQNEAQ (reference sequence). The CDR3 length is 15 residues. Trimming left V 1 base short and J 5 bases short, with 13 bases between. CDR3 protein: CASSLDGGPRDTQYF. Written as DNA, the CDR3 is TGTGCCAGCAGCTTAGATGGAGGGCCTAGAGATACGCAGTATTTT.

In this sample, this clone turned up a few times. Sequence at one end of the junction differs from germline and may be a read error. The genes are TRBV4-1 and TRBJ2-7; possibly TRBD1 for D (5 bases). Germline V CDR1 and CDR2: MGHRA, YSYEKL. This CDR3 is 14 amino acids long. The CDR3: CASSEDSITYEQYF. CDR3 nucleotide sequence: TGCGCCAGCAGCGAAGACAGTATAACCTACGAGCAGTACTTC.

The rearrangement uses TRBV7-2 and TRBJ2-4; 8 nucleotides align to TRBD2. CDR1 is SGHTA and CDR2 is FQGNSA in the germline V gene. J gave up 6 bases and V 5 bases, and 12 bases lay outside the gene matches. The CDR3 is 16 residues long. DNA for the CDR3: TGTGCCAGCAGCCCCACCGGGGGGGGACCAAGAAACATTCAGTACTTC. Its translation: CASSPTGGGPRNIQYF.

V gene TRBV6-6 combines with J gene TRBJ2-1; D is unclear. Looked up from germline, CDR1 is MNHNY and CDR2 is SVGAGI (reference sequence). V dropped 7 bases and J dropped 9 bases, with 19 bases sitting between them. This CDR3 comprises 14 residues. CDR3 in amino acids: CASTPHQVLREQFF. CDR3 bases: TGTGCCAGCACCCCGCACCAGGTCTTACGTGAGCAGTTCTTC.

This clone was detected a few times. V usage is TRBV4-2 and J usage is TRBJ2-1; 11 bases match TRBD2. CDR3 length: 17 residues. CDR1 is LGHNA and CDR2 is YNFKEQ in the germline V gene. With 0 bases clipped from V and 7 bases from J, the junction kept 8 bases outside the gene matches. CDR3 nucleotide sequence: TGTGCCAGCAGCCAAGATTCGTCTAGCGGGAGGACGAATGAGCAGTTCTTC. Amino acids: CASSQDSSSGRTNEQFF.

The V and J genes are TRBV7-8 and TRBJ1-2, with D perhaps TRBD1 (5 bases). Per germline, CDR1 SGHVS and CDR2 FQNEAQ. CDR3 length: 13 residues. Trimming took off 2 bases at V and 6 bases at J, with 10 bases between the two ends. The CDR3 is CASSLLQVDGYTF. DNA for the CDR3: TGTGCCAGCAGCTTATTACAGGTGGATGGCTACACCTTC.

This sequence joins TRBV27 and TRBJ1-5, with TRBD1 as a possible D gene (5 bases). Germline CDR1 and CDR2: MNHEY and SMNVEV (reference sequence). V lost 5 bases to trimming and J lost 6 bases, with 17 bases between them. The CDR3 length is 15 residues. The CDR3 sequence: CASSMTFWGGQPQHF. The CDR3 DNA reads TGTGCCAGCAGTATGACGTTCTGGGGGGGTCAGCCCCAGCATTTT.

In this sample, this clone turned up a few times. CDR3 bases: TGTGCCACTTCGAGTTCCGGGACAGCCTCTGGGGCCAACGTCCTGACTTTC. As protein: CATSSSGTASGANVLTF. This chain joins TRBV6-4 and TRBJ2-6; 7 bases line up with TRBD1. Germline trimming cut 10 bases from V and 0 bases from J; bases unmatched to any gene: 12. Germline CDR1 MRHNA, CDR2 SNTAGT. CDR3 length: 17 amino acids.

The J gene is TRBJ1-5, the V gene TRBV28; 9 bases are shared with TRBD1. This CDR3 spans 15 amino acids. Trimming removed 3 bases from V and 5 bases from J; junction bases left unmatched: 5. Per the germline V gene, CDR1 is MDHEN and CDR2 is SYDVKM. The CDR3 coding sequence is TGTGCCAGCAGTTTTTATGGACAGGGGCATCAGCCCCAGCATTTT. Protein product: CASSFYGQGHQPQHF.

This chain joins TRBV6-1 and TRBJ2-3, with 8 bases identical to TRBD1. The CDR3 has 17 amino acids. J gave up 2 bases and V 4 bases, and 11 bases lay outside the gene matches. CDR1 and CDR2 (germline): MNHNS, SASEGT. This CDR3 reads CASSAQGALSFTDTQYF. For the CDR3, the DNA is TGTGCCAGCAGTGCCCAGGGGGCCTTGAGTTTCACAGATACGCAGTATTTT.

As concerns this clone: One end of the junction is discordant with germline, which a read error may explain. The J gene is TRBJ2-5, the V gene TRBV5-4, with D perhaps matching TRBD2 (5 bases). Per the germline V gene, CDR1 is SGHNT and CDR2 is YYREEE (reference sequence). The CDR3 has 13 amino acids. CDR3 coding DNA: TGTGCCAGCCGAGCGGACTTCCAAGGGACCCAGTACTTC. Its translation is CASRADFQGTQYF.

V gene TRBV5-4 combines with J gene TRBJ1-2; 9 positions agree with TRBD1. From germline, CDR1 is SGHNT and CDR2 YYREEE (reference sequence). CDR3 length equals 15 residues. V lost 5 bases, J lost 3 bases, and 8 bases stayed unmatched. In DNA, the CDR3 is TGTGCCAGCAGGGATAAGGGACAGGGTGACTATGGCTACACCTTC. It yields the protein CASRDKGQGDYGYTF. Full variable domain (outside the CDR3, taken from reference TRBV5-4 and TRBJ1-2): ETGVTQSPTHLIKTRGQQVTLRCSSQSGHNTVSWYQQALGQGPQFIFQYYREEENGRGNFPPRFSGLQFPNYSSELNVNALELDDSALYLCASRDKGQGDYGYTFGSGTRLTVV.

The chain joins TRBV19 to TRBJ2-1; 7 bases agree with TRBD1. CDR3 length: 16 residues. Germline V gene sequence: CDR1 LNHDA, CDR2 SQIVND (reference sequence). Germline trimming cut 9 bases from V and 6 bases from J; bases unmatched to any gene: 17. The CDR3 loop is CASTGPTGLGRNEQFF. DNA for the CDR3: TGTGCCAGCACCGGTCCGACAGGGTTGGGACGCAATGAGCAGTTCTTC. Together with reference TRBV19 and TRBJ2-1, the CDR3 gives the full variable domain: DGGITQSPKYLFRKEGQNVTLSCEQNLNHDAMYWYRQDPGQGLRLIYYSQIVNDFQKGDIAEGYSVSREKKESFPLTVTSAQKNPTAFYLCASTGPTGLGRNEQFFGPGTRLTVL.

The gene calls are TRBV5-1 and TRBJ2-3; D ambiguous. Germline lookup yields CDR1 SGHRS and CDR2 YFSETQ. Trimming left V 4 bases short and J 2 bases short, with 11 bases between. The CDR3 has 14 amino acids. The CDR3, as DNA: TGCGCCAGCAGCAAAGGAGATTCCACAGATACGCAGTATTTT. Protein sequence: CASSKGDSTDTQYF.

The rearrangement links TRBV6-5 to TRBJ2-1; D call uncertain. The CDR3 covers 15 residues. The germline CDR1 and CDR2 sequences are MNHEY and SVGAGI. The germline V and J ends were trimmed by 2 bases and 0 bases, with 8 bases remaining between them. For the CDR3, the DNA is TGTGCCAGCAGTTACGTGCGGAGCTCCTACAATGAGCAGTTCTTC. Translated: CASSYVRSSYNEQFF.

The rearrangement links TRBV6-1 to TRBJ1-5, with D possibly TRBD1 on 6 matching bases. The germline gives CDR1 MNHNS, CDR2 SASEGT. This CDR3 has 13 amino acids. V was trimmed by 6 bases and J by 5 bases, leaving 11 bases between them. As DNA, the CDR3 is TGTGCCAGCAGCGGACAGTCCTATCAGCCCCAGCATTTT. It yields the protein CASSGQSYQPQHF.

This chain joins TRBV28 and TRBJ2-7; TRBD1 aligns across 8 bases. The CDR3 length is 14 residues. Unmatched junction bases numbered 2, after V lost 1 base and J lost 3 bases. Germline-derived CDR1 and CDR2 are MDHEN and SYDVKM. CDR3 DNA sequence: TGTGCCAGCAGTTTATATGACAGGGGCTACGAGCAGTACTTC. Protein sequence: CASSLYDRGYEQYF.

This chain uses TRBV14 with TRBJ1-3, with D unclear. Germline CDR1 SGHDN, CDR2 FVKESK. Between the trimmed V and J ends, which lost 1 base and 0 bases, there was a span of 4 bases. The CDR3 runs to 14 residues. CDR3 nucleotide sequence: TGTGCCAGCAGCCAAGTCTACTCTGGAAACACCATATATTTT. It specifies CASSQVYSGNTIYF.

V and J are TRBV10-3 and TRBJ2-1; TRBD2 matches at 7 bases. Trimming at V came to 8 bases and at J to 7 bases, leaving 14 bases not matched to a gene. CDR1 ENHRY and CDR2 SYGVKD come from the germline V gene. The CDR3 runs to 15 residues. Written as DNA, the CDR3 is TGTGCCATCGGGGAGGGAGGGACTTCTCGGAATGAGCAGTTCTTC. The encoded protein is CAIGEGGTSRNEQFF.

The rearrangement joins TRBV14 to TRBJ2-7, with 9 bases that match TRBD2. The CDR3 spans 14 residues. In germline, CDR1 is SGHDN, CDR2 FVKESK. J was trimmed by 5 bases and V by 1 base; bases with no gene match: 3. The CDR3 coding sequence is TGTGCCAGCAGCCAAGTAGCGGGAGTAAACGAGCAGTACTTC. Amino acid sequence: CASSQVAGVNEQYF.

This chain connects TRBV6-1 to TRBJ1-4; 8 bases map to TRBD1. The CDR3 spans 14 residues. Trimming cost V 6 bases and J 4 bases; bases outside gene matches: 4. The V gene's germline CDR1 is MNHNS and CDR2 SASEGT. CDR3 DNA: TGTGCCAGCAGGGCTGACAGGGGTAATGAAAAACTGTTTTTT. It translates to CASRADRGNEKLFF.

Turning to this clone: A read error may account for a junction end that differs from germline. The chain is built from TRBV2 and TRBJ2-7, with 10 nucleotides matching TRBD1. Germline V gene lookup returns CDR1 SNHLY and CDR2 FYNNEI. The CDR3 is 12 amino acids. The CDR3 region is CASSEDPRDRGF. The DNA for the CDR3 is TGTGCCAGCAGTGAGGACCCCCGGGACAGGGGTTTC.

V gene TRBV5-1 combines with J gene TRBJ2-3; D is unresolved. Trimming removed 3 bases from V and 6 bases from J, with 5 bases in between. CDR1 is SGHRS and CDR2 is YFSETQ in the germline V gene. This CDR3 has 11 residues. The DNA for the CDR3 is TGCGCCAGCAGCTACCGGGATACGCAGTATTTT. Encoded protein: CASSYRDTQYF.